The entry that follows covers one TCR beta chain sequence. The data were obtained in a study of blood T cell repertoires in COVID-19. Turning to the study itself: Spain, Italy and the United States supplied samples that represented acute and convalescent COVID-19. T cells, B-cell-depleted T cells, or PBMCs provided the cDNA or gDNA that served as material.

Authors' processing steps: Cell counts per sample came from amplifying reference gene primers. Produced via immunoSEQ multiplex PCR; TCRdb's table is partial and in-frame only. The V and J calls and clone size are taken from that table; D and trimming were inferred from the DNA. The table lists about 59,000 clones, 70% to 80% of them singletons, with over 3% in the top ten. Germline-derived CDR1 and CDR2 are MNHNS and SASEGT. The CDR3 covers 17 residues. V was shortened by 2 bases and J by 1 base, with 15 bases between the two germline ends. The chain couples TRBV6-1 to TRBJ1-5; D is perhaps TRBD1 (5 bases). The sequence came from a man aged 55-75 years with acute or convalescent COVID-19. Material: peripheral blood. The DNA for the CDR3 is TGTGCCAGCAGTGAACGGGGGAATTGGGCAAGCAATCAGCCCCAGCATTTT. This gives the protein CASSERGNWASNQPQHF.